The 30 T cell receptor beta chains below all came from one sample that was sequenced in a study of blood T cells in healthy people across ages. A second PCR of roughly 6 to 12 cycles used a sample-barcoded 5' primer and a J-beta primer mix. From the 5' RACE reads, TCRdb called clonotypes with MiXCR, one entry per CDR3 protein. The repertoire has 1.8 million or so distinct CDR3 sequences, about two fifths of them found once; the top ten carry roughly 23%. The sequenced sample consisted of blood. The receptors originated from a human donor in good health.

The V call is TRBV10-3, the J call TRBJ1-5, with D hard to call. Germline V gene data show CDR1 as ENHRY and CDR2 as SYGVKD. Trimming pared 0 bases from V and 3 bases from J, leaving 6 bases between. The CDR3 is 14 amino acids. CDR3 protein: CAISESQPNQPQHF. The CDR3 coding sequence is TGTGCCATCAGTGAGTCACAGCCCAATCAGCCCCAGCATTTT.

A remark on this clonotype: One end of the junction fails to match germline, which may point to a read error. J is TRBJ2-1 and V is TRBV14, with TRBD1 identical over 7 bases. CDR1 is SGHDN and CDR2 is FVKESK in the germline V gene. The CDR3 contains 17 residues. The CDR3 protein is CASSQTVGGLMHNERFF. Here the CDR3 DNA reads TGTGCCAGCAGCCAAACTGTAGGGGGCCTGATGCACAATGAGCGGTTCTTC.

This rearrangement joins TRBV5-1 to TRBJ2-3, with 9 bases aligning to TRBD2. The length of the CDR3 is 16 residues. After removal of 4 bases from V and 2 bases from J, the junction contained 8 bases not matched to a gene. CDR1 and CDR2 from the germline V gene are SGHRS and YFSETQ. CDR3 protein: CASSPGTSSNTDTQYF. The CDR3 DNA reads as TGCGCCAGCAGCCCAGGGACTAGCTCGAACACAGATACGCAGTATTTT.

Only a few counts were recorded for this clonotype. The chain carries TRBV6-1 and TRBJ1-2, with 8 nucleotides matching TRBD1. The CDR3 contains 17 residues. After removal of 6 bases from V and 4 bases from J, the junction contained 16 bases not matched to a gene. Per germline, CDR1 MNHNS and CDR2 SASEGT. CDR3: CASSPGQGARVGYGYTF. DNA of the CDR3: TGTGCCAGCAGCCCCGGACAGGGAGCAAGGGTTGGCTATGGCTACACCTTC.

This clonotype showed up just a few times. The gene calls are TRBV24-1 and TRBJ2-3, with D possibly TRBD2 on 6 matching bases. The V gene's germline CDR1 is KGHDR and CDR2 SFDVKD. Trimming took off 7 bases at V and 2 bases at J, with 15 bases between the two ends. The CDR3 runs to 15 residues. As DNA, the CDR3 is TGTGCCACCAGGGGGATGGAGGGTGTCACAGATACGCAGTATTTT. Translating gives CATRGMEGVTDTQYF.

The gene calls are TRBV7-2 and TRBJ1-5, with 8 bases fitting TRBD1. Germline V gene lookup returns CDR1 SGHTA and CDR2 FQGNSA. The CDR3 length is 16 residues. V lost 4 bases to trimming and J lost 0 bases; unmatched junction nucleotides: 5. CDR3 amino acids: CASSSSTGGSNQPQHF. CDR3 DNA: TGTGCCAGCAGCTCAAGCACAGGGGGTAGCAATCAGCCCCAGCATTTT. Combining the CDR3 with reference TRBV7-2 and TRBJ1-5 gives the whole variable domain GAGVSQSPSNKVTEKGKDVELRCDPISGHTALYWYRQSLGQGLEFLIYFQGNSAPDKSGLPSDRFSAERTGGSVSTLTIQRTQQEDSAVYLCASSSSTGGSNQPQHFGDGTRLSIL.

This clonotype occurred a few times. The chain employs TRBV4-1 and TRBJ1-2, with a tentative D call TRBD1 (5 bases). This CDR3 contains 15 residues. V lost 0 bases and J lost 5, with 13 bases in between. Germline CDR1 MGHRA, CDR2 YSYEKL. In nucleotides, the CDR3 is TGCGCCAGCAGCCAAGATCCCCAGGGTGTTTATGGCTACACCTTC. Residues: CASSQDPQGVYGYTF.

The rearrangement joins TRBV6-2 or TRBV6-3 to TRBJ1-2; D uncertain. The CDR3 length is 19 residues. The V end was cut by 6 bases, the J end by 4 bases, with 30 bases between. Germline CDR1 is MNHEY and CDR2 is SVGEGT. Written as DNA, the CDR3 is TGTGCCAGCAGCGATACTTTTATTATCGGACTGGGCCGTGGCTATGGCTACACCTTC. Translation: CASSDTFIIGLGRGYGYTF.

The gene calls are TRBV7-9 and TRBJ1-2, with 7 bases lining up with TRBD1. CDR3 size: 14 residues. Germline CDR1 reads SEHNR; CDR2 reads FQNEAQ (reference sequence). V lost 5 bases and J lost 5; bases outside the gene matches: 8. As DNA, the CDR3 is TGTGCCAGCAGCCGAGAAGGGACAGTGTATGGCTACACCTTC. Amino acid sequence: CASSREGTVYGYTF.

The chain links TRBV30 to TRBJ1-1; D remains ambiguous. The V end was cut by 3 bases, the J end by 1 base, with 15 bases between. The CDR3 is made up of 15 amino acids. Germline V gene lookup returns CDR1 GTSNPN and CDR2 SVGIG (reference sequence). Here the CDR3 reads CAWRGLDGWNTEAFF. The CDR3 DNA reads as TGTGCCTGGAGGGGATTAGACGGATGGAACACTGAAGCTTTCTTT.

The chain uses TRBV6-2 or TRBV6-3 and TRBJ1-2; 8 positions agree with TRBD1. The CDR3 totals 17 residues. J lost 3 bases, V lost 3 bases, and 12 bases had no gene match. The germline CDR1 and CDR2 sequences are MNHEY and SVGEGT. Written as DNA, the CDR3 is TGTGCCAGCAGTTATTCCCGCGGACAGGGTGAGGACTATGGCTACACCTTC. Translation gives CASSYSRGQGEDYGYTF.

The CDR3 nucleotides read TGTGCCAGCAGCCAAAGGTTGAGCGAGCGCTTTTCACCCCTCCACTTT. Translation: CASSQRLSERFSPLHF. This chain uses TRBV4-2 with TRBJ1-6; no clear D gene. The germline V gene encodes CDR1 LGHNA and CDR2 YNFKEQ. The CDR3 spans 16 residues. V was pared by 2 bases and J by 9 bases, with 17 bases between.

This clonotype was counted a few times. This chain joins TRBV9 and TRBJ2-3; TRBD2 aligns across 9 bases. J was trimmed by 2 bases and V by 2 bases; bases with no gene match: 3. The germline V gene has CDR1 SGDLS and CDR2 YYNGEE. The CDR3 contains 15 residues. The CDR3 DNA reads as TGTGCCAGCAGCGTTGGCGGGGGGGCCACAGATACGCAGTATTTT. Translating gives CASSVGGGATDTQYF. The variable domain in full, with the rest retrieved from reference TRBV9 and TRBJ2-3, is DSGVTQTPKHLITATGQRVTLRCSPRSGDLSVYWYQQSLDQGLQFLIQYYNGEERAKGNILERFSAQQFPDLHSELNLSSLELGDSALYFCASSVGGGATDTQYFGPGTRLTVL.

This clonotype was recorded at least ten times. This chain joins TRBV7-6 and TRBJ2-7; D might be TRBD1 (6 bases). The germline V gene encodes CDR1 SGHVS and CDR2 FNYEAQ. V was shortened by 6 bases and J by 1 base, with 13 bases between the two germline ends. The CDR3 contains 14 residues. In DNA, the CDR3 is TGTGCCAGCAGTCACCCAGGGGTTTCCTACGAGCAGTACTTC. It is translated as CASSHPGVSYEQYF.

This clonotype turned up a few times. The DNA for the CDR3 is TGTGCCAGCAGCTTAGTAGGGGGGGGCCAGGGCAATGAGCAGTTCTTC. This gives the protein CASSLVGGGQGNEQFF. This chain joins TRBV7-2 and TRBJ2-1; D possibly corresponds to TRBD2 (7 bases). V lost 1 base and J lost 6, with 16 bases in between. This CDR3 is 16 amino acids long. Per the germline V gene, CDR1 is SGHTA and CDR2 is FQGNSA. Looking up the rest from reference TRBV7-2 and TRBJ2-1 gives the full variable domain: GAGVSQSPSNKVTEKGKDVELRCDPISGHTALYWYRQSLGQGLEFLIYFQGNSAPDKSGLPSDRFSAERTGGSVSTLTIQRTQQEDSAVYLCASSLVGGGQGNEQFFGPGTRLTVL.

CDR3 coding DNA: TGTGCCACCAGCGGACAGGGGGCTGCTGAAGCTTTCTTT. Translation gives CATSGQGAAEAFF. The V and J genes are TRBV15 and TRBJ1-1, with TRBD1 identical over 11 bases. Germline V gives CDR1 LNHNV, CDR2 YYDKDF (reference sequence). The CDR3 runs 13 residues. The J segment lost 6 bases and the V segment lost 5 bases, leaving 2 bases of the junction unmatched.

The J gene is TRBJ2-7, the V gene TRBV20-1, with unresolved D. The V end was cut by 5 bases, the J end by 0 bases, with 11 bases between. Germline lookup yields CDR1 DFQATT and CDR2 SNEGSKA (reference sequence). The CDR3 consists of 13 residues. Here the CDR3 reads CSASDSSSYEQYF. The CDR3 DNA sequence: TGCAGTGCTTCCGACTCGTCCTCCTACGAGCAGTACTTC.

The V call is TRBV28, the J call TRBJ1-1; D remains unclear. The germline V gene has CDR1 MDHEN and CDR2 SYDVKM. V was pared by 4 bases and J by 0 bases, with 9 bases between. The CDR3 loop spans 14 amino acids. CDR3 sequence (DNA): TGTGCCAGCAGTTCTTGGTTTATGAACACTGAAGCTTTCTTT. It specifies CASSSWFMNTEAFF.

V and J are TRBV29-1 and TRBJ1-2, with TRBD1 as a possible D gene (6 bases). Germline values: CDR1 SQVTM, CDR2 ANQGSEA. The V gene lost 0 bases and the J gene lost 0 bases, with 14 bases spanning the gap. The CDR3 has 16 amino acids. The CDR3 region is CSVEDRGTSPNYGYTF. In nucleotides, the CDR3 is TGCAGCGTTGAAGATCGGGGGACATCGCCTAACTATGGCTACACCTTC.

There are a few counts of this clonotype. The chain is built from TRBV9 and TRBJ2-1; D not resolved. The germline CDR1 and CDR2 sequences are SGDLS and YYNGEE. The V end was cut by 0 bases, the J end by 1 base, with 14 bases between. This CDR3 has 17 residues. The CDR3 DNA reads as TGTGCCAGCAGCGTAGGAGGAGCCGGAAGGTCCTACAATGAGCAGTTCTTC. As protein: CASSVGGAGRSYNEQFF.

Concerning this clonotype itself: A much larger clone lies a single base off, so this may be a read error. The chain employs TRBV6-2 or TRBV6-3 and TRBJ2-4, with D uncertain. The DNA end favors TRBJ2-7, so the J call may be wrong. The CDR3 has 10 residues. From germline, CDR1 is MNHEY and CDR2 SVGEGT. CDR3 coding DNA: TGTGCCAACTGGGGCTACGAGCAGTACTTC. Its protein is CANWGYEQYF.

V is TRBV6-1 and J is TRBJ1-5, with 10 positions matching TRBD1. CDR3 size: 15 residues. Germline V gene lookup returns CDR1 MNHNS and CDR2 SASEGT. V trimming: 6 bases; J trimming: 4 bases; junction bases outside the gene matches: 6. The CDR3: CASRQDRGENQPQHF. The CDR3, as DNA: TGTGCCAGCAGACAGGACAGGGGGGAAAATCAGCCCCAGCATTTT.

The chain combines TRBV5-1 with TRBJ1-1; D is perhaps TRBD1 (5 bases). V gave up 2 bases and J gave up 2 bases, with 10 bases separating them. CDR1 and CDR2 from the germline V gene are SGHRS and YFSETQ. This CDR3 is built from 14 residues. CDR3 amino acids: CASSFQQDNTEAFF. CDR3 DNA sequence: TGCGCCAGCAGCTTCCAACAGGATAACACTGAAGCTTTCTTT.

This rearrangement joins TRBV7-2 to TRBJ1-2; no reliable D call. This CDR3 spans 17 amino acids. Between the trimmed V and J ends, which lost 0 bases and 3 bases, there was a span of 17 bases. Germline CDR1 and CDR2: SGHTA and FQGNSA. The CDR3 protein is CASSLAARYVWDYGYTF. The CDR3 nucleotides read TGTGCCAGCAGCTTAGCAGCACGCTACGTCTGGGACTATGGCTACACCTTC.

The chain has TRBV29-1 and TRBJ1-2; D unclear. V gave up 7 bases and J gave up 5 bases, with 14 bases separating them. The CDR3 contains 12 residues. The germline CDR1 and CDR2 sequences are SQVTM and ANQGSEA. The chain's CDR3 is CSAWEPRYGYTF. The CDR3 DNA reads as TGCAGCGCCTGGGAACCCAGATATGGCTACACCTTC.

The gene calls are TRBV7-2 and TRBJ2-4, with 12 bases fitting TRBD2. The CDR3 is made up of 14 amino acids. Germline CDR1 is SGHTA and CDR2 is FQGNSA. With 4 bases clipped from V and 6 bases from J, the junction kept 1 base outside the gene matches. CDR3 bases: TGTGCCAGCAGCTCTAGCGGGAGGGCAAACATTCAGTACTTC. Its translation is CASSSSGRANIQYF.

CDR3 in DNA: TGTGCCAGCAGCCCAGGTCCCACCCATCCCCAGCATTTT. Encoded protein: CASSPGPTHPQHF. This rearrangement joins TRBV7-2 to TRBJ1-5; D remains ambiguous. V was pared by 5 bases and J by 10 bases, with 15 bases between. Germline V gene lookup returns CDR1 SGHTA and CDR2 FQGNSA. The CDR3 sequence is 13 residues long.

V gene TRBV4-3 combines with J gene TRBJ1-2; D might be TRBD1 (6 bases). Trimming pared 0 bases from V and 3 bases from J, leaving 23 bases between. Germline assignment: CDR1 LGHNA and CDR2 YSLEER. CDR3 length: 19 residues. The CDR3 loop is CASSQDLGRGHGLDYGYTF. DNA for the CDR3: TGCGCCAGCAGCCAAGATTTGGGCAGGGGCCACGGTCTTGACTATGGCTACACCTTC.

J is TRBJ2-5 and V is TRBV11-2; D could derive from TRBD1 or TRBD2 (8 bases each). Trimming took off 5 bases at V and 3 bases at J, with 37 bases between the two ends. The CDR3 length is 22 residues. Germline lookup yields CDR1 SGHAT and CDR2 FQNNGV. CDR3 DNA sequence: TGTGCCAGCAGCCACGGACAGGGACGTGGCGGGAGGATAGTGGGGAAAGAAGAGACCCAGTACTTC. This sequence encodes CASSHGQGRGGRIVGKEETQYF. The variable domain in full, with the rest retrieved from reference TRBV11-2 and TRBJ2-5, is EAGVAQSPRYKIIEKRQSVAFWCNPISGHATLYWYQQILGQGPKLLIQFQNNGVVDDSQLPKDRFSAERLKGVDSTLKIQPAKLEDSAVYLCASSHGQGRGGRIVGKEETQYFGPGTRLLVL.

This clonotype was seen a handful of times. The rearrangement uses TRBV10-3 and TRBJ2-7; the D call may be TRBD1 or TRBD2 (5 bases each). The V gene's germline CDR1 is ENHRY and CDR2 SYGVKD. This CDR3 is 13 amino acids long. Trimming stripped 6 bases from V and 2 bases from J, with 11 bases between. The CDR3 spells CAISRDGPYEQYF. CDR3 sequence (DNA): TGTGCCATCAGCCGGGACGGACCCTACGAGCAGTACTTC.